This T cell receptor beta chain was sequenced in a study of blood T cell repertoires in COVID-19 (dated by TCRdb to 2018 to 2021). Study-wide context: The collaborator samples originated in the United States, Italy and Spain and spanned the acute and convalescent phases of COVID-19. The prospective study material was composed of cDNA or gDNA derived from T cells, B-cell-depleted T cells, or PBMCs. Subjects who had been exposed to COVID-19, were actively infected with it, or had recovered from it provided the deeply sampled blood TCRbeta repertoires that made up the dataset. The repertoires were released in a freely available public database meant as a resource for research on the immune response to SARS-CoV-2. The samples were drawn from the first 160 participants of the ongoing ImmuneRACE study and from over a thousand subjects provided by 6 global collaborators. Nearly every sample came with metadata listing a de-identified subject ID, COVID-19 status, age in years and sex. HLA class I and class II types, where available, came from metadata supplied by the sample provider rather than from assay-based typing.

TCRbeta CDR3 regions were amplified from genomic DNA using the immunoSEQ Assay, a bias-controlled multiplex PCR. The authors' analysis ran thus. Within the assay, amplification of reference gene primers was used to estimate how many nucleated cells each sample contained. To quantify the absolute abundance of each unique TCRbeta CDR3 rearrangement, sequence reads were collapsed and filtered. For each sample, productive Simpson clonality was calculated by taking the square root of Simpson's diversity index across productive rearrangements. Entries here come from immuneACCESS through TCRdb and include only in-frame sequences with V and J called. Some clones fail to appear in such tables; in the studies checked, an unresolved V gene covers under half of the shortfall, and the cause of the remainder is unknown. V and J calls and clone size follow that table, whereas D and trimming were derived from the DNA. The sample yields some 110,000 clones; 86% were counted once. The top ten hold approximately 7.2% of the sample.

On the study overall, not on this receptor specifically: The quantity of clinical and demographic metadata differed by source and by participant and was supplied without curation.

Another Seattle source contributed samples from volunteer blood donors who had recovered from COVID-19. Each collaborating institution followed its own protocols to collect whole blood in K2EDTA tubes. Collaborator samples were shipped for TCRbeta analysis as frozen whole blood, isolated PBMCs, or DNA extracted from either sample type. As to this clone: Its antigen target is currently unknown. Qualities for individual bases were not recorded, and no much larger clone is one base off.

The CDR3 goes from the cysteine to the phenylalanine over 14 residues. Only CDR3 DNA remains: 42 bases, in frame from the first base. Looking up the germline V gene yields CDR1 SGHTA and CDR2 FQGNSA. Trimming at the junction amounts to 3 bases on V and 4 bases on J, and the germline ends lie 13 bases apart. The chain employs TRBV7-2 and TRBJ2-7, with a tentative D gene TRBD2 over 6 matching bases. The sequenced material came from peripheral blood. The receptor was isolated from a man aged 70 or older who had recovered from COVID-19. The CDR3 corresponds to CASSFRGNLYEQYF. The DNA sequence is TGTGCCAGCAGCTTTCGGGGGAACCTTTACGAGCAGTACTTC.